This TCR beta chain emerged from a study of shared clonotypes between healthy human individuals. As for this clone: At one boundary the junction diverges from the germline segment, which might be a read error. The sample has other DNA sequences that encode this CDR3 too.

This CDR3 is built from 15 residues. CDR1 is MDHEN and CDR2 is SYDVKM in the germline V gene. Produced via immunoSEQ multiplex PCR; TCRdb's table is partial and in-frame only. The table has around 650,000 clones, about 96% seen once. Terminally differentiated effector memory CD45RA+ cells were excluded by CCR7 positive selection of CD45RO-negative cells. The chain links TRBV28 to TRBJ1-5; D not resolved. The specimen sequenced was naive CD8+ T cells sorted from blood. This receptor was identified in a woman in her thirties in good health. In DNA, the CDR3 is TGCGCCAGCAGTCCTGACACCTATAGCAATCAGCCCCAGCATTTT. It yields the protein CASSPDTYSNQPQHF.